The present TCR beta chain was sequenced within a study of a mutant IDH1 vaccine in newly diagnosed glioma. Across the whole study: Commencement of vaccination occurred 4-6 weeks following radiotherapy alone, or concurrently with temozolomide cycles. Antecedent treatment encompassed radiotherapy, temozolomide, or their combination; the majority received both. Visit timing is recorded as week 35 for V12 and week 47 for V13.

Regarding time point: week 47, end of study. One vaccine dose held 300 ug of mutant IDH1 20-mer peptide and came with topical imiquimod. About this clone: The antigen is unknown.

Some clones are missing from TCRdb's copy, which holds only in-frame ones; the method was immunoSEQ multiplex PCR. The top ten clones hold 2.2% of a sample with under 40,000 clones, over 85% of them seen once. The study, taken as a whole, reports: Pseudoprogression seemingly bore no relation to changes in top peripheral T cell clonotypes.

CDR3 length: 13 residues. Trimming left V 4 bases short and J 4 bases short, with 10 bases between. Germline CDR1 reads SQVTM; CDR2 reads ANQGSEA. The material was PBMCs, obtained from a glioma patient whose treatment included an IDH1 peptide vaccine. The gene calls are TRBV29-1 and TRBJ2-2; no definite D call. The source of this sequence is a man aged 35-49 years with glioma. This CDR3 is CSVAVLITGELFF. DNA of the CDR3: TGCAGCGTTGCGGTACTAATCACCGGGGAGCTGTTTTTT.